The clone carrying this TCR beta chain showed up many times. The CDR3 covers 15 residues. Germline V gene sequence: CDR1 LGHDT, CDR2 YNNKEL (reference sequence). Trimming stripped 4 bases from V and 1 base from J, with 13 bases between. Clinicians diagnosed patients from clinical symptoms, serum thyroxine and TRAb, thyroid ultrasound and orbital computed tomography. The data belong to a study of T cells in Graves' hyperthyroidism and ophthalmopathy. RNA transcripts were the template for amplifying TCR beta CDR3 regions. Using the HTBI primer set, a first-round RT-PCR was run on the TCR CDR3. TCRdb re-called the multiplex PCR reads with MiXCR, one entry per CDR3 protein. Of a few hundred thousand distinct CDR3 sequences in the sample, approximately 15% are singletons; the top ten hold around 14%.

The sequenced material came from blood. This chain links TRBV3-1 with TRBJ1-1; tentative D call: TRBD1 (5 bases). The source is a woman aged 40 to 55 with Graves' hyperthyroidism. The CDR3 DNA sequence: TGTGCCAGCAGCCCTACAGGAATTTCGAACACTGAAGCTTTCTTT. Encoded protein: CASSPTGISNTEAFF.